This section outlines one T cell receptor beta chain sequence together with its context. Its antigen is currently unknown. TCRdb re-analysed the reads in MiXCR, keeping a single row per CDR3 protein. The table has around 34,000 distinct CDR3 sequences, less than 60% seen once. This specimen comes from a study of T cell repertoires in cytomegalovirus infection. At the level of the study: Public TCR beta signatures provided an indication of both CMV infection and a matching HLA type.

Findings of the study overall: CMV-specific HLA-C-restricted TCR beta clonotypes dominated the ex vivo response.

CDR3 size: 15 residues. Between the trimmed V and J ends, which lost 5 bases and 4 bases, there was a span of 17 bases. The germline CDR1 and CDR2 sequences are SGHVS and FNYEAQ. The sequence derives from a human donor in good health (CMV status not recorded). Some clones in this sample may be carry-over from other donors' samples. Here the sequenced sample was CD8+ T cells from cultured PBMCs, taken from culture after CMV antigen stimulation. The V gene is TRBV7-6, the J gene TRBJ1-2; D might be TRBD1 (6 bases). The CDR3: CASSGRSGAGYGYTF. The CDR3 DNA is TGTGCCAGCAGCGGACGATCAGGGGCTGGCTATGGCTACACCTTC.